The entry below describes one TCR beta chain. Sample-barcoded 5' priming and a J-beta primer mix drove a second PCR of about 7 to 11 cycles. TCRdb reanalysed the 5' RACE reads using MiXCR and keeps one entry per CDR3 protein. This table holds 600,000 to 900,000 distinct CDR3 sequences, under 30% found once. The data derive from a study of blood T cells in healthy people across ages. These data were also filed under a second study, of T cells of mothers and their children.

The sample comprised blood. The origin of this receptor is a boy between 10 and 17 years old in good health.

In DNA form, the CDR3 reads TGCGCCAGCAGCTTGGGCCCCGGACGGCAGAATGAAAAACTGTTTTTT. Translation gives CASSLGPGRQNEKLFF. The genes are TRBV5-1 and TRBJ1-4; D is unresolved. V was clipped by 0 bases and J by 5 bases, with 14 bases between them. Germline-derived CDR1 and CDR2 are SGHRS and YFSETQ. CDR3 length: 16 amino acids.